Following are 21 T cell receptor beta chains from one sample sequenced in a study of CD4+ T cells in melanoma. This table comes from immunoSEQ multiplex PCR, and its TCRdb copy is limited to in-frame clones, with some not included. The profile shows approximately 9,600 clones, approximately 78% of them singletons. Specimen: cells from a culture (not recorded whether cultured in vitro). The receptors here all came from a human donor with melanoma.

This chain joins TRBV15 and TRBJ1-1; 7 bases line up with TRBD1. The CDR3 is made up of 14 amino acids. With V trimmed by 9 bases and J by 1 base, 8 bases remained unmatched. CDR1 LNHNV and CDR2 YYDKDF come from the germline V gene (reference sequence). The CDR3 DNA sequence: TGTGCCACTACTCAACGGACAGGGAACACTGAAGCTTTCTTT. This translates into CATTQRTGNTEAFF.

The V gene is TRBV2, the J gene TRBJ1-4, with D possibly being TRBD1 (5 bases). V was trimmed by 6 bases and J by 2 bases, leaving 10 bases between them. CDR3 length: 14 residues. Germline CDR1 and CDR2: SNHLY and FYNNEI. DNA for the CDR3: TGTGCCAGCAGAGGGGACGGGACTAATGAAAAACTGTTTTTT. This sequence encodes CASRGDGTNEKLFF. Variable domain in full (rest from reference TRBV2 and TRBJ1-4): EPEVTQTPSHQVTQMGQEVILRCVPISNHLYFYWYRQILGQKVEFLVSFYNNEISEKSEIFDDQFSVERPDGSNFTLKIRSTKLEDSAMYFCASRGDGTNEKLFFGSGTQLSVL.

This chain connects TRBV7-9 to TRBJ1-1, with 10 nucleotides matching TRBD1. The germline gives CDR1 SEHNR, CDR2 FQNEAQ (reference sequence). V lost 5 bases, J lost 11 bases, and 5 bases stayed unmatched. The CDR3 sequence is 12 residues long. The CDR3 loop is CASSPSDRGAFF. In DNA form, the CDR3 reads TGTGCCAGCAGCCCCTCGGACAGGGGGGCTTTCTTT.

V usage is TRBV2 and J usage is TRBJ1-4; 8 positions agree with TRBD1. This CDR3 has 17 residues. With V trimmed by 6 bases and J by 4 bases, 13 bases remained unmatched. Germline loops: CDR1 SNHLY, CDR2 FYNNEI. CDR3 loop: CASSRGGRTGINEKLFF. CDR3 DNA sequence: TGTGCCAGCAGCCGAGGCGGGCGGACAGGGATTAATGAAAAACTGTTTTTT.

The J gene is TRBJ1-2, the V gene TRBV6-5; TRBD1 matches at 7 bases. Looked up from germline, CDR1 is MNHEY and CDR2 is SVGAGI. The CDR3 is made up of 15 amino acids. The junction had 9 bases not matched to a gene; V was cut back by 0 bases and J by 8 bases. This chain's CDR3 is CASSYSRTGTGGYTF. CDR3 nucleotides: TGTGCCAGCAGTTACTCGAGGACAGGTACAGGCGGCTACACCTTC.

On this clone itself: The junction differs from germline at one of its ends, possibly a read error. V is TRBV11-3 and J is TRBJ2-2; TRBD2 matches at 12 bases. The CDR3 is made up of 21 amino acids. Germline V gene lookup returns CDR1 SGHNT and CDR2 YENEEA. In nucleotides, the CDR3 is TGTGCCAGCAGCTTAGATAGAGGACTAGCGGGGCTTCTCCACTTTCACCGGGGAGCTGTTTTT. Encoded protein: CASSLDRGLAGLLHFHRGAVF.

The chain recombines TRBV27 with TRBJ2-7; 12 bases map to TRBD1. The CDR3 is made up of 15 amino acids. The V gene end was trimmed by 8 bases and the J gene end by 5 bases; junction bases not matched to a gene: 10. Germline assignment: CDR1 MNHEY and CDR2 SMNVEV (reference sequence). The CDR3 nucleotides are TGTGCCAGCCGCTCATTCGGGACAGGGGGCCACGAGCAGTACTTC. Protein: CASRSFGTGGHEQYF.

The CDR3 sequence: CASSLQGEAQETQYF. DNA for the CDR3: TGTGCCAGCAGCCTACAGGGGGAGGCCCAAGAGACCCAGTACTTC. The rearrangement joins TRBV11-2 to TRBJ2-5; 8 positions agree with TRBD1. In germline, CDR1 is SGHAT, CDR2 FQNNGV. V shed 5 bases and J 1 base; nucleotides not matched to a gene: 6. CDR3 length: 15 residues.

The rearrangement joins TRBV7-9 to TRBJ2-1; 10 bases match TRBD2. The CDR3 totals 15 residues. In germline, CDR1 is SEHNR, CDR2 FQNEAQ (reference sequence). After removal of 3 bases from V and 5 bases from J, the junction contained 4 bases not matched to a gene. The CDR3 nucleotides are TGTGCCAGCAGCTTTCGCGGACTAGCGGACAATGAGCAGTTCTTC. Its translation is CASSFRGLADNEQFF.

This clone appeared a few times. This chain links TRBV20-1 with TRBJ2-7; D unresolved. Germline values: CDR1 DFQATT, CDR2 SNEGSKA (reference sequence). CDR3 length: 9 amino acids. V lost 7 bases and J lost 6, with 7 bases in between. The CDR3 sequence: CSVGSEQYF. The CDR3 nucleotides are TGCAGTGTAGGGTCCGAGCAGTACTTC.

This chain links TRBV30 with TRBJ2-7; the D gene is possibly TRBD1 (6 bases). The CDR3 has 14 residues. Looked up from germline, CDR1 is GTSNPN and CDR2 is SVGIG (reference sequence). V lost 5 bases to trimming and J lost 0 bases, with 14 bases between them. The CDR3 loop reads CAWQSWTVSYEQYF. DNA for the CDR3: TGTGCCTGGCAAAGTTGGACAGTCTCCTACGAGCAGTACTTC.

As DNA, the CDR3 is TGTGCCAGCAGGTACCGAGTATCGGACGGTGAAGCTTTCTTT. This gives the protein CASRYRVSDGEAFF. The chain recombines TRBV2 with TRBJ1-1; the D is unclear. V was trimmed by 6 bases and J by 7 bases, leaving 18 bases between them. CDR1 and CDR2 (germline): SNHLY, FYNNEI. The CDR3 totals 14 residues.

V and J are TRBV24-1 and TRBJ2-7, with D perhaps matching TRBD2 (5 bases). Germline CDR1 and CDR2: KGHDR and SFDVKD. V was clipped by 0 bases and J by 2 bases, with 10 bases between them. The CDR3 extends over 15 amino acids. CDR3 protein: CATSDLGRVPYEQYF. In DNA form, the CDR3 reads TGTGCCACCAGTGATTTGGGGAGAGTCCCCTACGAGCAGTACTTC.

This chain connects TRBV10-2 to TRBJ2-2; TRBD1 agrees at 10 bases. V lost 4 bases, J lost 6 bases, and 2 bases stayed unmatched. Germline loops: CDR1 WSHSY, CDR2 SAAADI. The CDR3 covers 14 residues. The CDR3 nucleotides are TGCGCCAGCAGTGGGACAGGGGGAGCCGGGGAGCTGTTTTTT. It is translated as CASSGTGGAGELFF.

This sequence joins TRBV5-6 and TRBJ1-1; a weak D match, TRBD1 (5 bases). CDR3 size: 14 residues. In germline, CDR1 is SGHDT, CDR2 YYEEEE. V lost 5 bases, J lost 4 bases, and 15 bases lay in between. CDR3 sequence (DNA): TGTGCCAGCAGAACTGGGGCCGCGGTCACTGAAGCTTTCTTT. Translated, it gives CASRTGAAVTEAFF. Filled out from reference TRBV5-6 and TRBJ1-1, the complete variable domain reads DAGVTQSPTHLIKTRGQQVTLRCSPKSGHDTVSWYQQALGQGPQFIFQYYEEEERQRGNFPDRFSGHQFPNYSSELNVNALLLGDSALYLCASRTGAAVTEAFFGQGTRLTVV.

The chain couples TRBV11-2 to TRBJ2-7; D perhaps matches TRBD1 (5 bases). The CDR3 spans 13 residues. Germline CDR1 reads SGHAT; CDR2 reads FQNNGV. Trimming took off 8 bases at V and 4 bases at J, with 15 bases between the two ends. CDR3 protein: CASALGVEYEQYF. CDR3 in DNA: TGTGCCAGCGCCCTAGGGGTTGAATACGAGCAGTACTTC.

This rearrangement joins TRBV7-8 to TRBJ2-7; D uncertain. The length of the CDR3 is 15 residues. Trimming shortened V by 4 bases and J by 7 bases, and 20 bases separated the two germline ends. Germline CDR1 SGHVS, CDR2 FQNEAQ. CDR3 amino acids: CASSSFGMAALEQYF. In DNA, the CDR3 is TGTGCCAGCAGCTCCTTTGGGATGGCCGCGCTAGAGCAGTACTTC.

This clone was counted a single time. The rearrangement uses TRBV6-6 and TRBJ1-5; tentatively, D is TRBD1 (6 bases). Deletions cut 10 bases from V and 3 bases from J, with 13 bases between. CDR1 is MNHNY and CDR2 is SVGAGI in the germline V gene (reference sequence). The CDR3 sequence is 13 residues long. The CDR3 nucleotides are TGTGCCACCTTGGACAGACTCAATCAGCCCCAGCATTTT. Translated: CATLDRLNQPQHF.

The chain links TRBV25-1 to TRBJ2-2; no clear D. The germline gives CDR1 MGHDK, CDR2 SYGVNS. This CDR3 is built from 14 residues. V was shortened by 4 bases and J by 2 bases, with 8 bases between the two germline ends. The CDR3 region is CASSGPVNTGELFF. The CDR3 DNA follows: TGTGCCAGCAGTGGCCCAGTCAACACCGGGGAGCTGTTTTTT.

The rearrangement links TRBV7-6 to TRBJ2-2; D tentatively reads TRBD1 or TRBD2 (6 bases each). Looked up from germline, CDR1 is SGHVS and CDR2 is FNYEAQ. The CDR3 totals 15 residues. V was shortened by 1 base and J by 8 bases, with 14 bases between the two germline ends. The CDR3 here is CASSLGQGTVGELFF. The CDR3 bases are TGTGCCAGCAGCTTAGGGCAGGGGACTGTAGGGGAGCTGTTTTTT.

Here the CDR3 DNA reads TGTGCCAGCAGCGTAGGAGGGAACTATGGCTACACCTTC. This codes for CASSVGGNYGYTF. This chain joins TRBV9 and TRBJ1-2; D is uncertain. This CDR3 is built from 13 residues. V lost 0 bases and J lost 2, with 5 bases in between. In germline, CDR1 is SGDLS, CDR2 YYNGEE.